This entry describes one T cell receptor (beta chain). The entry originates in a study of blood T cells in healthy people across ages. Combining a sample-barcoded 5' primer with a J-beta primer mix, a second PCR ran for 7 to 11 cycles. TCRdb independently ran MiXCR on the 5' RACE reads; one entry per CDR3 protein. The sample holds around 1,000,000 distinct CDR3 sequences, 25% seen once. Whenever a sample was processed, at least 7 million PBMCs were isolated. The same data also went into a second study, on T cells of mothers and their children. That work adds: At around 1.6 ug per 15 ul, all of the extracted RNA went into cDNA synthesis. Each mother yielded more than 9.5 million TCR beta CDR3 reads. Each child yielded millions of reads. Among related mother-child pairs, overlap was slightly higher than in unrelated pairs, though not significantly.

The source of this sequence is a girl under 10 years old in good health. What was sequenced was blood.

CDR3 residues: CASSMTGENEQFF. The CDR3 DNA reads TGTGCCAGTAGTATGACAGGGGAAAATGAGCAGTTCTTC. This chain links TRBV19 with TRBJ2-1; 8 positions match TRBD1. The CDR3 is 13 residues long. The junction had 2 bases not matched to a gene; V was cut back by 3 bases and J by 7 bases. Germline values: CDR1 LNHDA, CDR2 SQIVND (reference sequence).